The rows below give T cell receptor beta chains drawn from one sample of a study of blood T cell repertoires in COVID-19. Method: immunoSEQ multiplex PCR; TCRdb's copy keeps in-frame clones and lacks some. The sample has 140,000 to 150,000 clones; roughly 80% are singletons. The source material was peripheral blood. Receptor source: a man aged 50 to 59 with active or convalescent COVID-19. The CDR3 runs from the conserved cysteine through the conserved F or W. D genes are given only for firm matches. Clone size is shown for a subset of rows, as once, few, many or a class of expanded clone.

CDR3,DNA,V,J,D,size
CASSLGQGAGNTIYF,TGTGCCAGCTCCCTAGGACAGGGAGCCGGAAACACCATATATTTT,TRBV18,TRBJ1-3,TRBD1,-
CASSYGEREAQYF,TGTGCCAGCAGCTACGGGGAAAGAGAGGCCCAGTACTTC,TRBV13,TRBJ2-5,-,few
CASSSNRGRTEAFF,TGTGCCAGCAGCTCGAACAGGGGGCGGACTGAAGCTTTCTTT,TRBV9,TRBJ1-1,TRBD1,-
CAIGTESSYEQYF,TGTGCCATTGGGACTGAGAGCTCCTACGAGCAGTACTTC,TRBV10-3,TRBJ2-7,-,-
CASRRDIANYGYTF,TGTGCCAGCAGGAGGGACATAGCTAACTATGGCTACACCTTC,TRBV6-5,TRBJ1-2,-,-
CASSPFRDSGRLYNEQFF,TGTGCCAGCAGCCCTTTCAGGGATAGCGGGAGATTATACAATGAGCAGTTCTTC,TRBV3-1/TRBV3-2,TRBJ2-1,TRBD2,-
CASSSTSGISYEQYF,TGTGCCAGTAGTTCGACTAGCGGGATCTCCTACGAGCAGTACTTC,TRBV19,TRBJ2-7,TRBD2,-
CASSSDSRGYGQYF,TGTGCCAGCAGTTCCGATTCAAGGGGATACGGGCAGTACTTC,TRBV6-6,TRBJ2-7,-,once
CASSQGSNQPQHF,TGTGCCAGCTCACAGGGAAGCAATCAGCCCCAGCATTTT,TRBV2,TRBJ1-5,-,-
CASVLAAFGELFF,TGTGCCAGCGTGCTAGCGGCCTTCGGGGAGCTGTTTTTT,TRBV6-5,TRBJ2-2,TRBD2,-
CASSDGTGRTGELFF,TGCGCCAGCAGTGACGGGACAGGGAGGACCGGGGAGCTGTTTTTT,TRBV10-2,TRBJ2-2,TRBD1,-
CASSPVTRTEAFF,TGTGCCAGCAGCCCAGTGACGAGGACTGAAGCTTTCTTT,TRBV28,TRBJ1-1,-,-
CASSQSRLAGWQETQYF,TGTGCCAGCAGCCAATCAAGACTAGCGGGATGGCAAGAGACCCAGTACTTC,TRBV3-1/TRBV3-2,TRBJ2-5,TRBD2,-
CASSQELQGVEETQYF,TGTGCCAGCAGCCAAGAATTACAGGGGGTAGAAGAGACCCAGTACTTC,TRBV4-2,TRBJ2-5,TRBD1,-
CASSSRLADEQYF,TGTGCCAGTAGTAGTAGACTAGCAGACGAGCAGTACTTC,TRBV19,TRBJ2-7,TRBD2,-
CASSLVPSGRNEQFF,TGTGCCAGCAGCTTAGTACCTAGCGGTCGGAATGAGCAGTTCTTC,TRBV7-3,TRBJ2-1,TRBD2,-
CATIYHCNEQFF,TGTGCCACCATCTACCATTGTAATGAGCAGTTCTTC,TRBV24-1,TRBJ2-1,-,-
CASSAGTRNEKLFF,TGTGCCAGCAGTGCCGGGACACGAAACGAAAAACTGTTTTTT,TRBV6-6,TRBJ1-4,-,-
CASSDRVSEKLFF,TGTGCCAGCAGTGACAGGGTCAGCGAAAAACTGTTTTTT,TRBV14,TRBJ1-4,TRBD1,-
CASSLELAQTQYF,TGTGCCAGCAGCTTAGAACTAGCCCAGACCCAGTACTTC,TRBV11-2,TRBJ2-5,-,once
CASSLGLAGVNEQYF,TGTGCCAGCAGCTTAGGCCTAGCGGGAGTCAACGAGCAGTACTTC,TRBV7-6,TRBJ2-7,TRBD2,-
CASSHRVDEQYF,TGTGCCAGCAGCCATAGAGTAGACGAGCAGTACTTC,TRBV3-1/TRBV3-2,TRBJ2-7,-,-
CASSTTGRRDEQFF,TGTGCCAGCAGCACTACGGGTAGGAGGGATGAGCAGTTCTTC,TRBV9,TRBJ2-1,-,-
CSVEDMRHTDTQYF,TGCAGCGTTGAAGATATGCGCCACACAGATACGCAGTATTTT,TRBV29-1,TRBJ2-3,-,-
CASSLTGGSEQFF,TGTGCCAGTAGTTTAACAGGGGGCAGTGAGCAGTTCTTC,TRBV19,TRBJ2-1,TRBD1,few
CASSLVGASVGSYNEQFF,TGTGCCAGCAGCTTAGTTGGGGCTAGCGTAGGCTCCTACAATGAGCAGTTCTTC,TRBV7-3,TRBJ2-1,-,-
CAWSVQGREKLFF,TGTGCCTGGAGTGTACAGGGCCGAGAAAAACTGTTTTTT,TRBV30,TRBJ1-4,-,-
CASSRSGSSTDTQYF,TGTGCCAGCAGCCGGAGCGGCTCAAGCACAGATACGCAGTATTTT,TRBV3-1/TRBV3-2,TRBJ2-3,-,-
CSVGDSNEKLFF,TGCAGCGTTGGGGACAGTAATGAAAAACTGTTTTTT,TRBV29-1,TRBJ1-4,TRBD1,-
CASSLSGLAGDNQETQYF,TGTGCCAGCAGTTTATCGGGACTAGCGGGAGATAACCAAGAGACCCAGTACTTC,TRBV27,TRBJ2-5,TRBD2,-
CASSSGQPWGTIYF,TGTGCCAGCAGTTCGGGACAGCCCTGGGGCACCATATATTTT,TRBV6-5,TRBJ1-3,TRBD1,-
CASSIQGTLGNQPQHF,TGTGCCAGCAGCATTCAGGGAACGTTAGGCAATCAGCCCCAGCATTTT,TRBV5-6,TRBJ1-5,-,-
CASSIGIRVANQPQHF,TGTGCCAGTAGTATTGGGATCAGGGTTGCTAATCAGCCCCAGCATTTT,TRBV19,TRBJ1-5,-,-
CATSDTGTDINEQFF,TGTGCCACCAGTGACACCGGGACAGATATCAATGAGCAGTTCTTC,TRBV24-1,TRBJ2-1,TRBD1,-
CASSLLQETQYF,TGTGCCAGCAGCCTCCTTCAAGAGACCCAGTACTTC,TRBV5-4,TRBJ2-5,-,-
CASSFIAGGTDTQYF,TGTGCCAGCAGTTTCATCGCGGGAGGCACAGATACGCAGTATTTT,TRBV28,TRBJ2-3,TRBD2,-
CASSSLASSYNEQFF,TGCGCCAGCAGCTCCCTAGCGAGCTCCTACAATGAGCAGTTCTTC,TRBV5-1,TRBJ2-1,-,-
CASSEGAAGDISGNTIYF,TGTGCCAGCAGTGAAGGTGCTGCCGGGGACATCTCTGGAAACACCATATATTTT,TRBV6-1,TRBJ1-3,-,-
CASSLVPTGVEAPLHF,TGTGCCAGCAGCTTAGTCCCGACAGGGGTGGAGGCACCCCTCCACTTT,TRBV7-2,TRBJ1-6,TRBD1,-
CASSLMTSSKYNEQFF,TGTGCCAGTAGTTTAATGACTAGCTCGAAGTACAATGAGCAGTTCTTC,TRBV19,TRBJ2-1,TRBD2,-
CASSFYRDIPEAFF,TGTGCCAGCAGCTTTTACAGGGATATTCCTGAAGCTTTCTTT,TRBV11-1,TRBJ1-1,-,-
CASSLGGSGRATGELFF,TGTGCCAGCAGCTTAGGAGGGAGCGGGAGGGCCACCGGGGAGCTGTTTTTT,TRBV11-3,TRBJ2-2,TRBD2,-
CATSREGGANYGYTF,TGTGCCACCAGCAGAGAAGGGGGCGCCAACTATGGCTACACCTTC,TRBV15,TRBJ1-2,TRBD1,many
CASILQGNTEAFF,TGTGCCAGCATCTTACAGGGGAACACTGAAGCTTTCTTT,TRBV28,TRBJ1-1,-,-
CASSPGLAGVEQFF,TGCGCCAGCAGCCCCGGACTAGCGGGAGTTGAGCAGTTCTTC,TRBV5-1,TRBJ2-1,TRBD2,-
CSASLLAGGLYEQYF,TGCAGTGCTAGTTTGCTAGCGGGAGGGCTTTACGAGCAGTACTTC,TRBV20-1,TRBJ2-7,TRBD2,-
CAISDPEKSTNEKLFF,TGTGCCATCAGTGACCCGGAGAAATCAACTAATGAAAAACTGTTTTTT,TRBV10-3,TRBJ1-4,-,-
CASSHGDRGYEQYF,TGTGCCAGCTCACACGGGGACAGGGGTTACGAGCAGTACTTC,TRBV18,TRBJ2-7,TRBD1,few
CASTDRGTVLYGYTF,TGTGCCAGCACCGACAGGGGGACAGTTCTCTATGGCTACACCTTC,TRBV7-9,TRBJ1-2,TRBD1,-
CASSFCDGQRGEAFF,TGTGCCAGCAGCTTTTGCGACGGCCAGCGGGGTGAAGCTTTCTTT,TRBV12-1,TRBJ1-1,-,-
CATSDFSGTDTQYF,TGTGCCACCAGTGATTTTAGCGGGACGGATACGCAGTATTTT,TRBV24-1,TRBJ2-3,TRBD2,-
CASRTLGQDTEAFF,TGTGCCAGCAGGACCCTGGGACAGGACACTGAAGCTTTCTTT,TRBV6-5,TRBJ1-1,TRBD1,-
CASSYAAGEQFF,TGTGCCAGCAGTTACGCGGCTGGTGAGCAGTTCTTC,TRBV6-6,TRBJ2-1,-,once
CASSIVGVNTEELFF,TGTGCCAGTAGTATAGTAGGGGTGAACACCGAGGAGCTGTTTTTT,TRBV19,TRBJ2-2,-,once
CASSPRTRGGENIQYF,TGTGCCAGCAGCCCGCGGACTAGAGGTGGAGAAAACATTCAGTACTTC,TRBV9,TRBJ2-4,TRBD2,-